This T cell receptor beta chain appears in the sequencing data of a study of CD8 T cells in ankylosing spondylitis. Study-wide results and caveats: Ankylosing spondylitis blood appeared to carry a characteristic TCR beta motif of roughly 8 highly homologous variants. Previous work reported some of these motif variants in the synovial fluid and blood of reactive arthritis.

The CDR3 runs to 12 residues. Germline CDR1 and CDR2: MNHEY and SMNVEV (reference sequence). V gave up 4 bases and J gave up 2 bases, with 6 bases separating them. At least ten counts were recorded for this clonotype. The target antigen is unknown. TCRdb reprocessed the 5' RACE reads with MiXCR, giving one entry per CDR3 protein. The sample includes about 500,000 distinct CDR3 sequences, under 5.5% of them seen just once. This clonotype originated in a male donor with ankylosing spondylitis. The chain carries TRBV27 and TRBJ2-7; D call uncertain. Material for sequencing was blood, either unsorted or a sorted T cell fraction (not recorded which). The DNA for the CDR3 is TGTGCCAGCAGTTCAACCCCCTACGAGCAGTACTTC. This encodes CASSSTPYEQYF.